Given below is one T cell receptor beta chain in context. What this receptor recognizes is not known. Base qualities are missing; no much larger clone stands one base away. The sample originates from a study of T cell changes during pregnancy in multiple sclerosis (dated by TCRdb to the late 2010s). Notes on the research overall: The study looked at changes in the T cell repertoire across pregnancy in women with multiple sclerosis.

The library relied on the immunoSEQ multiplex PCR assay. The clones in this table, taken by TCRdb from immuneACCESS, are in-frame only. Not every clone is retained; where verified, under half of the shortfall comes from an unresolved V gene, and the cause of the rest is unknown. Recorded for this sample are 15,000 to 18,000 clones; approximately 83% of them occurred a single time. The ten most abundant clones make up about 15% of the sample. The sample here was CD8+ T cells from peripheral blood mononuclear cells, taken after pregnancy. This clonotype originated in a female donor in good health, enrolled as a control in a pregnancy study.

The CDR3 here reads CASSIRGSYEQYF. The DNA reads as follows: TGTGCCAGCAGCATCCGGGGGTCCTACGAGCAGTACTTC. Recombination linked TRBV11-2 to TRBJ2-7; the D region possibly corresponds to TRBD2 (6 bases align). CDR1 and CDR2, per the germline V gene, are SGHAT and FQNNGV. The V and J ends are trimmed by 5 bases and 1 base, leaving 9 bases between them. Counted from cysteine to phenylalanine, this CDR3 has 13 amino acids. Just the 39-base CDR3 DNA is kept, in frame starting at base 1. Full variable domain (CDR3 extended with the reference TRBV11-2 and TRBJ2-7 proteins): EAGVAQSPRYKIIEKRQSVAFWCNPISGHATLYWYQQILGQGPKLLIQFQNNGVVDDSQLPKDRFSAERLKGVDSTLKIQPAKLEDSAVYLCASSIRGSYEQYFGPGTRLTVT.